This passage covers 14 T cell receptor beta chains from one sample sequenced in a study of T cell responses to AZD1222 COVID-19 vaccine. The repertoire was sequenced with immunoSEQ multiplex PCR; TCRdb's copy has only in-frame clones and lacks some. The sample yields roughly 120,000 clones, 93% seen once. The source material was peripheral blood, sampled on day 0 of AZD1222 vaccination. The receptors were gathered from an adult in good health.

Written as DNA, the CDR3 is TGTGCCAGTAGTATAGCGGGATACAATGAGCAGTTCTTC. Translated, it gives CASSIAGYNEQFF. The rearrangement uses TRBV19 and TRBJ2-1; TRBD2 might be the D (5 bases). In germline, CDR1 is LNHDA, CDR2 SQIVND (reference sequence). V lost 1 base to trimming and J lost 4 bases, with 5 bases between them. This CDR3 contains 13 residues.

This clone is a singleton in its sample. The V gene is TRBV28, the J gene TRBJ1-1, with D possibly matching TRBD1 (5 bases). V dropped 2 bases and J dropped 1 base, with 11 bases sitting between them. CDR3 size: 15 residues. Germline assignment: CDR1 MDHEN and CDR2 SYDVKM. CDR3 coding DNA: TGTGCCAGCAGTTTACCCGACAGCCGGAACACTGAAGCTTTCTTT. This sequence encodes CASSLPDSRNTEAFF.

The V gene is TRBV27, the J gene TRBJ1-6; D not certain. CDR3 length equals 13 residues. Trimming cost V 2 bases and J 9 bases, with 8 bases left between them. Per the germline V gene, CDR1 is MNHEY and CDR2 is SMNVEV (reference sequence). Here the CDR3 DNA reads TGTGCCAGCAGTTTAGGCAGACCTTCACCCCTCCACTTT. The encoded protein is CASSLGRPSPLHF.

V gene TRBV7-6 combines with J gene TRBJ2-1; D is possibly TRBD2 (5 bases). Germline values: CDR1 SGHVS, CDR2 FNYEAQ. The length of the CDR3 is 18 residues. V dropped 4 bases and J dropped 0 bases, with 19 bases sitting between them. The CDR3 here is CASSSRGSGARSYNEQFF. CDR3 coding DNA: TGTGCCAGCAGCTCCAGAGGGAGCGGAGCACGCTCCTACAATGAGCAGTTCTTC.

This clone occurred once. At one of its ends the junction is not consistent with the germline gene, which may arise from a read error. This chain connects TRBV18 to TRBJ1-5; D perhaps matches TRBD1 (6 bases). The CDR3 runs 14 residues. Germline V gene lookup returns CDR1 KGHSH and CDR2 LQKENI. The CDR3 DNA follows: TGTGCCAGCTCCCCACAAGACTGGGGGCGGCCCCAGCATTTT. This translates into CASSPQDWGRPQHF.

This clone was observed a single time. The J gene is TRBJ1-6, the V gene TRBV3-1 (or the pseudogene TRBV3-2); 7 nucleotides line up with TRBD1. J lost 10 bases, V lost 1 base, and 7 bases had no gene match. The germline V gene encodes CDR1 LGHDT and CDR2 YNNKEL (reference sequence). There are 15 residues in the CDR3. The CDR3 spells CASSQVVGGRSPLHF. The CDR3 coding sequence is TGTGCCAGCAGCCAAGTTGTAGGGGGCAGGTCACCCCTCCACTTT.

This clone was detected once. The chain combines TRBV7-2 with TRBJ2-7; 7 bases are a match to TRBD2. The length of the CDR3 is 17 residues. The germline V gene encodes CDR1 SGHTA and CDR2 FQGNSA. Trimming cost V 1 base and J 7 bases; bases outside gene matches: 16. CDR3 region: CASSLGLAITGPVEQYF. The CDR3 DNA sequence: TGTGCCAGCAGCTTAGGACTAGCCATAACTGGCCCCGTGGAGCAGTACTTC.

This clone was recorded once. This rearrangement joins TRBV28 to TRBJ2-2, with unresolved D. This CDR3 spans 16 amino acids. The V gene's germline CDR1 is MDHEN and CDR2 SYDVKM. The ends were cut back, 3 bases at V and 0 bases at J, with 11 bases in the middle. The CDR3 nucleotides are TGTGCCAGCAGTTTTTACAGCGTCTCGAACACCGGGGAGCTGTTTTTT. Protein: CASSFYSVSNTGELFF.

The chain's CDR3 is CASSLRSGVGYTF. Written as DNA, the CDR3 is TGTGCCAGCAGTTTAAGGTCAGGGGTCGGCTACACCTTC. The chain links TRBV28 to TRBJ1-2, with D maybe TRBD1 (6 bases). CDR1 is MDHEN and CDR2 is SYDVKM in the germline V gene. This CDR3 comprises 13 residues. Trimming stripped 2 bases from V and 8 bases from J, with 12 bases between.

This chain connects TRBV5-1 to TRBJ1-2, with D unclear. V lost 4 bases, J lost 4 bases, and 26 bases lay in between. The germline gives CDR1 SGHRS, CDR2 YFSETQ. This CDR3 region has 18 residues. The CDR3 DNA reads TGCGCCAGCAGCCCGAACCCCGGCGTCCAGGCAGATTCCTATGGCTACACCTTC. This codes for CASSPNPGVQADSYGYTF.

This chain's CDR3 is CASTGTAITGELFF. The CDR3 DNA sequence: TGTGCCAGTACCGGGACAGCCATAACCGGGGAGCTGTTTTTT. This chain links TRBV28 with TRBJ2-2; 7 nucleotides match TRBD1. Germline CDR1 MDHEN, CDR2 SYDVKM. With 9 bases clipped from V and 5 bases from J, the junction kept 9 bases outside the gene matches. There are 14 residues in the CDR3.

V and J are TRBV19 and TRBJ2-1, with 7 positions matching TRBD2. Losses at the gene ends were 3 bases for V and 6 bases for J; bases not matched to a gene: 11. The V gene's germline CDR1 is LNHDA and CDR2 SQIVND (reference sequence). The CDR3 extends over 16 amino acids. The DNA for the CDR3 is TGTGCCAGTAGTATCGCGCTAGCGGTCAATTTCAATGAGCAGTTCTTC. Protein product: CASSIALAVNFNEQFF.

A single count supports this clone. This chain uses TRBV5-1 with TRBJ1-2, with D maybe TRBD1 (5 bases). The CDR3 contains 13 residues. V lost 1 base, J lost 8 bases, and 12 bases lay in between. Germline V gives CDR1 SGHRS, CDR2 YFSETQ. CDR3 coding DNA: TGCGCCAGCAGCTTGATAAGGGGCGGCGGCTACACCTTC. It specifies CASSLIRGGGYTF.

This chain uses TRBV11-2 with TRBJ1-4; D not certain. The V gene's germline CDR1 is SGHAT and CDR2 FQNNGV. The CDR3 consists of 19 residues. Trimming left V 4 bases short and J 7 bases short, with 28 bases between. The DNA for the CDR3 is TGTGCCAGCAGCTCAAACCGGGATGACCGATCAGGAGACGGTGAAAAACTGTTTTTT. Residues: CASSSNRDDRSGDGEKLFF. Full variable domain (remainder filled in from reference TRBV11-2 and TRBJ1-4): EAGVAQSPRYKIIEKRQSVAFWCNPISGHATLYWYQQILGQGPKLLIQFQNNGVVDDSQLPKDRFSAERLKGVDSTLKIQPAKLEDSAVYLCASSSNRDDRSGDGEKLFFGSGTQLSVL.